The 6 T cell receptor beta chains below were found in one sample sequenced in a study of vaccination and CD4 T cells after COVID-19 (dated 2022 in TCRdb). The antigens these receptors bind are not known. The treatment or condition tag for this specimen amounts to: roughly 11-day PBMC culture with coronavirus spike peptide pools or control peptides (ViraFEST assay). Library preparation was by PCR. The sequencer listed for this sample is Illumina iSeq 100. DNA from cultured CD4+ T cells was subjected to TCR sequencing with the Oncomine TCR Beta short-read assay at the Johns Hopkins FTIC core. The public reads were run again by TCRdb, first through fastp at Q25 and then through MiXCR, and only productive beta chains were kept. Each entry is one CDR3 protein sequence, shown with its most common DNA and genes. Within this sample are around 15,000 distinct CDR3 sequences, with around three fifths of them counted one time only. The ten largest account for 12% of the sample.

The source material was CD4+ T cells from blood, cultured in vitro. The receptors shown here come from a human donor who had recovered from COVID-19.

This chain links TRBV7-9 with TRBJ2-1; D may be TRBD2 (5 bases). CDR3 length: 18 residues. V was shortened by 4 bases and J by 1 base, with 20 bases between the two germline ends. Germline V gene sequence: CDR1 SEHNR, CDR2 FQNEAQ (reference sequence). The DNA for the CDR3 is TGTGCCAGCAGCTCTTTTAGGGCTAGCCGGAGATCCTACAATGAGCAGTTCTTC. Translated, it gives CASSSFRASRRSYNEQFF.

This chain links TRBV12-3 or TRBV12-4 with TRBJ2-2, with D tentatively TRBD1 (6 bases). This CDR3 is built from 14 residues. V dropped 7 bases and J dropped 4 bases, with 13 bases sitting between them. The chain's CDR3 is CASKPGHRTGELFF. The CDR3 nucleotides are TGTGCCAGCAAGCCGGGACACCGCACCGGGGAGCTGTTTTTT.

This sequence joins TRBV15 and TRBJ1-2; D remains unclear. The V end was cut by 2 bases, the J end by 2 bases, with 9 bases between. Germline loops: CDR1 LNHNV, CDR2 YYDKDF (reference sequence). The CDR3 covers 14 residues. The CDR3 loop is CATSRIPINYGYTF. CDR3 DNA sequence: TGTGCCACCAGCAGAATACCAATAAACTATGGCTACACCTTC.

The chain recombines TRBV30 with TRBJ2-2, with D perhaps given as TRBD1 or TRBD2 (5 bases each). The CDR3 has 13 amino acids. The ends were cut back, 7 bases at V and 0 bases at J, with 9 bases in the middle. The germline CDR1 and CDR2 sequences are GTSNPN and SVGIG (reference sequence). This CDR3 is CALRGTNTGELFF. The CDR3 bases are TGTGCCTTGAGGGGAACGAACACCGGGGAGCTGTTTTTT.

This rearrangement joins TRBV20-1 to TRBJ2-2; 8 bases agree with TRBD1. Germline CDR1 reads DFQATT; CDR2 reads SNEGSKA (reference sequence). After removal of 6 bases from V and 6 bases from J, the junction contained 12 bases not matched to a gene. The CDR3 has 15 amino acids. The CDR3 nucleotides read TGCAGTGCGGTGGACAGGGAGAAGGGGGCCGGGGAGCTGTTTTTT. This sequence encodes CSAVDREKGAGELFF.

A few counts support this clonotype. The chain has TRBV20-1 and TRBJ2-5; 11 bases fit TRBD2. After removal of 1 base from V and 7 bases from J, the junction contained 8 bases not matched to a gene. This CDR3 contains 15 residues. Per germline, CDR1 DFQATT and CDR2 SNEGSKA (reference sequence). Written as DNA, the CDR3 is TGCAGTGCTAGAGTGCTAGCGGGAGGCTATGGGACCCAGTACTTC. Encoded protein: CSARVLAGGYGTQYF.